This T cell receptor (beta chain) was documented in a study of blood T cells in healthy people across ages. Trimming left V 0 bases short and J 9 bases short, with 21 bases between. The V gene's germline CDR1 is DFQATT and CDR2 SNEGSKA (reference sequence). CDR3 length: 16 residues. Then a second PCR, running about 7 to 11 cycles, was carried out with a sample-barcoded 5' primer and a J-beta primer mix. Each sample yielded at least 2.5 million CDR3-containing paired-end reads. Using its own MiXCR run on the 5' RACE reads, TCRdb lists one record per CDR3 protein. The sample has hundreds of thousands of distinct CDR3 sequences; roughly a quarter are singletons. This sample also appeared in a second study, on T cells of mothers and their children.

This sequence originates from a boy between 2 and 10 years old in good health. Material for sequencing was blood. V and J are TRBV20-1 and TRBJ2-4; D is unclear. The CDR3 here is CSARDSDWVRATIQYF. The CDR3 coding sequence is TGCAGTGCTAGAGATAGTGACTGGGTACGGGCAACCATTCAGTACTTC.